This TCR beta chain was recovered during a study of CD8 T cells in Susac syndrome. The RNA, about 0.45 to 1 ug, was put through reverse transcription using random hexamers. One entry per CDR3 protein, called by TCRdb with MiXCR from the immunoSEQ multiplex PCR reads. This sample has about 150,000 distinct CDR3 sequences, with 94% found just once. Trimming cost V 5 bases and J 5 bases; bases outside gene matches: 2. This CDR3 contains 13 residues. In germline, CDR1 is SEHNR, CDR2 FQNEAQ (reference sequence). The receptor was derived from a human donor with multiple sclerosis. The sequencing sample was made of CD8+ T cells from PBMCs. The V call is TRBV7-9, the J call TRBJ1-5, with 8 nucleotides matching TRBD1. Here the CDR3 reads CASSPGQDQPQHF. The CDR3 coding sequence is TGTGCCAGCAGCCCGGGACAGGATCAGCCCCAGCATTTT.